The rows below give T cell receptor beta chains drawn from one sample of a study of cytomegalovirus exposure and HLA in healthy donors. Sequenced by immunoSEQ multiplex PCR; TCRdb stores in-frame clones only, minus some. The sample has approximately 110,000 clones; under 85% are singletons. Sample: PBMCs. The receptors originated from a man younger than 40 in good health and CMV-seronegative. The CDR3 runs from the conserved cysteine through the conserved F or W. D genes are given only for firm matches. Only part of the rows carry a size: once, few, many, or a class if the clone is expanded.

J gene,clone size,D gene,V gene,CDR3 DNA,CDR3 protein
TRBJ1-1,-,-,TRBV5-4,TGTGCCAGCAGCTTGAACAGGAGAGGCACTGAAGCTTTCTTT,CASSLNRRGTEAFF
TRBJ2-7,-,TRBD1,TRBV9,TGTGCCAGCAGCGAGTCCGGGACAGGGTCCCACGAGCAGTACTTC,CASSESGTGSHEQYF
TRBJ2-6,-,TRBD1,TRBV6-1,TGTGCCAGCAGTGAAAGGGGGACAGGGCTTCCTGGGGCCAACGTCCTGACTTTC,CASSERGTGLPGANVLTF
TRBJ2-7,-,-,TRBV29-1,TGCAGCGTTGATTCCGGGGGAACCTACGAGCAGTACTTC,CSVDSGGTYEQYF
TRBJ1-1,once,-,TRBV14,TGTGCCAGCAGCCACTCTTTGAACACTGAAGCTTTCTTT,CASSHSLNTEAFF
TRBJ1-2,-,TRBD1,TRBV19,TGTGCCAGTACCTCGTTGGGGGACAGCGAAAGAGGCTACACCTTC,CASTSLGDSERGYTF
TRBJ2-3,-,TRBD1,TRBV29-1,TGCAGCGTTGGGACAGGGGGCACAGATACGCAGTATTTT,CSVGTGGTDTQYF
TRBJ1-6,-,TRBD1,TRBV19,TGTGCCAGTAGTATATTTTCCCCCGGACAGGGGGCTGGGTCACCCCTCCACTTT,CASSIFSPGQGAGSPLHF
TRBJ2-7,few,-,TRBV6-6,TGTGCCAGCAGCCACCAGGCAGGCGAGCAGTACTTC,CASSHQAGEQYF
TRBJ2-4,-,-,TRBV30,TGTGCCTGGAGTAGTAGCGCCCCAGCCAAAAACATTCAGTACTTC,CAWSSSAPAKNIQYF
TRBJ1-5,-,-,TRBV6-5,TGTGCCAGCAGCCGGGACATAGGAGGCCGTCAGCCCCAGCATTTT,CASSRDIGGRQPQHF
TRBJ1-5,-,-,TRBV5-6,TGTGCCAGCAGCTTTTGGACGGGATATAGCAGTCAGCCCCAGCATTTT,CASSFWTGYSSQPQHF
TRBJ2-1,few,TRBD2,TRBV4-2,TGTGCCAGCAGCCCCGGGACTAGCGGGAGGGCCTACAATGAGCAGTTCTTC,CASSPGTSGRAYNEQFF
TRBJ2-2,once,TRBD1,TRBV18,TGTGCCAGCTCACTGGACCGGACAGGGAGTACCGGGGAGCTGTTTTTT,CASSLDRTGSTGELFF
TRBJ2-5,-,TRBD1,TRBV18,TGTGCCAGCTCAATCGGGACAGAACAAGAGACCCAGTACTTC,CASSIGTEQETQYF
TRBJ2-3,-,TRBD2,TRBV6-5,TGTGCCAGCAGTCTGACTAGCGGCACGGATACGCAGTATTTT,CASSLTSGTDTQYF
TRBJ1-2,-,TRBD1,TRBV7-9,TGTGCCAGCAGCCCGGGACAGGAAGGTGGCTACACCTTC,CASSPGQEGGYTF
TRBJ2-7,-,TRBD2,TRBV7-2,TGTGCCAGCAGCTTGGGCGGGAGGGCCCACGAGCAGTACTTC,CASSLGGRAHEQYF
TRBJ2-7,few,-,TRBV6-5,TGTGCCAGCAGGGAGACAGGAGCCTACGAGCAGTACTTC,CASRETGAYEQYF
TRBJ2-2,few,TRBD2,TRBV11-2,TGTGCCAGCAGCTTAGCCGGGACTAGCGGTACCGGGGAGCTGTTTTTT,CASSLAGTSGTGELFF
TRBJ1-1,-,TRBD1,TRBV2,TGTGCCAGCAAACAAAGAGGACAGGGCGGTACTGAAGCTTTCTTT,CASKQRGQGGTEAFF
TRBJ1-2,-,TRBD1,TRBV5-4,TGTGCCAGCAGCTCACCGGGACAGGGACAATATGGCTACACCTTC,CASSSPGQGQYGYTF
TRBJ2-1,-,-,TRBV29-1,TGCAGCGGCGCCCTCCAGGCGAACAATGAGCAGTTCTTC,CSGALQANNEQFF
TRBJ2-5,-,-,TRBV9,TGTGCCAGCCAACCAGGTATTAAAAGAGAGACCCAGTACTTC,CASQPGIKRETQYF
TRBJ2-5,-,TRBD2,TRBV19,TGTGCCAGTAGGCAGACTAGCGGGGGTGTCGGGACCCAGTACTTC,CASRQTSGGVGTQYF
TRBJ2-5,-,-,TRBV5-1,TGCGCCAGCAGCTTGGGACAGCAAGAGACCCAGTACTTC,CASSLGQQETQYF
TRBJ2-5,-,TRBD2,TRBV5-4,TGTGCCAGCATCGTTTTGCCCGGAGCGGGGGCGGGGGAGACCCAGTACTTC,CASIVLPGAGAGETQYF
TRBJ2-7,-,TRBD2,TRBV27,TGTGCCAGCAGAGTTCTAGCGGGAGACTCCTACGAGCAGTACTTC,CASRVLAGDSYEQYF
TRBJ2-3,-,TRBD2,TRBV19,TGTGCCAGTAGTATGCCTAGCGGAGGCGGAGATACGCAGTATTTT,CASSMPSGGGDTQYF
TRBJ2-4,-,-,TRBV10-3,TGTGCCATCAGTGAGTCTTTACAGAATAGAAACATTCAGTACTTC,CAISESLQNRNIQYF
TRBJ2-3,-,-,TRBV11-2,TGTGCCAGCAGCTTAATCCCGAGCACAGATACGCAGTATTTT,CASSLIPSTDTQYF
TRBJ2-5,-,-,TRBV25-1,TGTGCCAGCAAGCAGGTCAGGGGTGGGCAAGAGACCCAGTACTTC,CASKQVRGGQETQYF
TRBJ2-5,-,TRBD2,TRBV5-4,TGTGCCAGCAGCTATAAACTAGCGGATTCCCAAGAGACCCAGTACTTC,CASSYKLADSQETQYF
TRBJ2-5,-,TRBD1,TRBV5-6,TGTGCCAGCAGCTTGGAACAGGGGTATGGGACCCAGTACTTC,CASSLEQGYGTQYF
TRBJ1-6,-,-,TRBV19,TGTGCCAGTAGTACCTTACTGGGGCAGAATAATTCACCCCTCCACTTT,CASSTLLGQNNSPLHF
TRBJ1-2,few,-,TRBV6-1,TGTGCCAGCAGTGAAAGGCCAGGGCCTTATGGCTACACCTTC,CASSERPGPYGYTF
TRBJ1-2,-,-,TRBV5-1,TGCGCCAGCGACATTTCGTCAGGGCCTATGGATGGCTACACCTTC,CASDISSGPMDGYTF
TRBJ2-1,-,-,TRBV19,TGTGCCAGTAGTGGGTACAGAACACCCTCCTACAATGAGCAGTTCTTC,CASSGYRTPSYNEQFF
TRBJ2-5,-,-,TRBV7-2,TGTGCCAGCAGCCCACCTCCGGGGGTCAGGGAGACCCAGTACTTC,CASSPPPGVRETQYF
TRBJ2-3,-,-,TRBV5-1,TGCGCCAGCAGCCAGAGCGGGAGCACAGATACGCAGTATTTT,CASSQSGSTDTQYF
TRBJ2-7,-,-,TRBV28,TGTGCCAGCAGTTTGGTAGGCGGCTCCTACGAGCAGTACTTC,CASSLVGGSYEQYF
TRBJ1-5,-,-,TRBV10-3,TGTGCCACCCAACAGCCTTATAGCAATCAGCCCCAGCATTTT,CATQQPYSNQPQHF
TRBJ2-7,few,-,TRBV6-1,TGTGCCAGCAGTGGAGATCGTTACGAGCAGTACTTC,CASSGDRYEQYF